Shown below are 24 T cell receptor beta chains from a single sample sequenced in a study of response to subunit inactivated influenza vaccine. MiXCR was run by TCRdb on the RT-PCR reads, yielding one entry per CDR3 protein. In the table there are hundreds of thousands of distinct CDR3 sequences, around 15% of which are singletons. The sequenced sample was PBMCs from blood, obtained approximately 15 days before vaccination. These TCRs come from a man between 45 and 60 years old who received an inactivated influenza vaccine.

The rearrangement links TRBV7-2 to TRBJ2-7, with D possibly being TRBD1 (6 bases). This CDR3 spans 14 amino acids. V was cut by 1 base and J by 6 bases, with 13 bases left in between. Germline CDR1 SGHTA, CDR2 FQGNSA. The CDR3, as DNA: TGTGCCAGCAGCTTAGGGGACAAACTTAGCGAGCAGTACTTC. It is translated as CASSLGDKLSEQYF.

The table lists this clonotype with a count of one. The chain carries TRBV5-5 and TRBJ2-5; a weak D match, TRBD2 (6 bases). Trimming took 4 bases from V and 4 from J, leaving 17 bases between them. Germline assignment: CDR1 SGHKS and CDR2 YYEKEE (reference sequence). CDR3 length: 15 residues. The CDR3 sequence: CASSPGLVPTETQYF. CDR3 nucleotide sequence: TGTGCCAGCAGCCCGGGACTGGTACCAACAGAGACCCAGTACTTC.

This clonotype was observed at least ten times. The chain is built from TRBV7-2 and TRBJ1-2; D perhaps matches TRBD1 (6 bases). The V gene lost 1 base and the J gene lost 3 bases, with 12 bases spanning the gap. This CDR3 is built from 15 residues. Germline CDR1 SGHTA, CDR2 FQGNSA. CDR3 protein: CASSLVGGVDYGYTF. Written as DNA, the CDR3 is TGTGCCAGCAGCTTAGTCGGGGGCGTGGACTATGGCTACACCTTC.

J is TRBJ2-7 and V is TRBV6-1; the match to TRBD2 covers 12 bases. Germline V CDR1 and CDR2: MNHNS, SASEGT. The J segment lost 3 bases and the V segment lost 6 bases, leaving 9 bases of the junction unmatched. CDR3 length: 16 amino acids. CDR3 DNA sequence: TGTGCCAGCAGCGCTGAACTAGCGGGAGGTAACTACGAGCAGTACTTC. Protein: CASSAELAGGNYEQYF.

This clonotype was counted a few times. J is TRBJ2-1 and V is TRBV25-1, with TRBD2 matching over 7 bases. There are 10 residues in the CDR3. The V and J ends lost 11 bases and 5 bases, in that order; junction bases with no gene match: 0. Germline loops: CDR1 MGHDK, CDR2 SYGVNS. CDR3 sequence (DNA): TGTGCCGCGGGGGACAATGAGCAGTTCTTC. Translating it yields CAAGDNEQFF. Based on the CDR3 plus reference TRBV25-1 and TRBJ2-1, the full variable domain is EADIYQTPRYLVIGTGKKITLECSQTMGHDKMYWYQQDPGMELHLIHYSYGVNSTEKGDLSSESTVSRIRTEHFPLTLESARPSHTSQYLCAAGDNEQFFGPGTRLTVL.

The rearrangement uses TRBV4-3 and TRBJ2-5; D gene uncertain. CDR1 and CDR2 from the germline V gene are LGHNA and YSLEER. Trimming took off 1 base at V and 2 bases at J, with 11 bases between the two ends. The CDR3 contains 15 residues. The CDR3, as DNA: TGCGCCAGCAGCCAAGGCCATTCCACACAAGAGACCCAGTACTTC. Its protein product is CASSQGHSTQETQYF.

This clonotype was found a few times. This chain uses TRBV2 with TRBJ2-3; D perhaps matches TRBD2 (6 bases). Germline CDR1 and CDR2: SNHLY and FYNNEI. This CDR3 comprises 15 residues. The V end lost 7 bases, the J end lost 2 bases, and 16 bases lay between the germline ends. CDR3 DNA: TGTGCCAGCATCCTCCGGGAGAGCCTCACAGATACGCAGTATTTT. Translating gives CASILRESLTDTQYF.

The rearrangement uses TRBV20-1 and TRBJ2-3, with 8 bases identical to TRBD2. Germline values: CDR1 DFQATT, CDR2 SNEGSKA (reference sequence). CDR3 length: 15 amino acids. The V gene end was trimmed by 3 bases and the J gene end by 2 bases; junction bases not matched to a gene: 7. CDR3 protein: CSASRASGLTDTQYF. In nucleotides, the CDR3 is TGCAGTGCTAGTAGGGCTAGCGGGCTCACAGATACGCAGTATTTT.

The table lists this clonotype with a few counts. The CDR3 DNA sequence: TGTGCCAGCCGCCTTAAACTTCAGCCCCAGCATTTT. Its translation is CASRLKLQPQHF. The chain combines TRBV28 with TRBJ1-5; D is unclear. The CDR3 is 12 amino acids. Germline V gene data show CDR1 as MDHEN and CDR2 as SYDVKM. Trimming cost V 8 bases and J 6 bases, with 11 bases left between them.

The genes are TRBV6-5 and TRBJ1-1, with D possibly being TRBD1 (5 bases). Trimming removed 0 bases at V and 9 bases at J, with 8 bases between. The CDR3 is made up of 12 amino acids. Germline assignment: CDR1 MNHEY and CDR2 SVGAGI. CDR3 bases: TGTGCCAGCAGTTACTCCGGGGGTAAAGCTTTCTTT. It yields the protein CASSYSGGKAFF.

The chain combines TRBV10-3 with TRBJ1-2; D ambiguous. CDR1 is ENHRY, CDR2 SYGVKD, per germline. This CDR3 has 17 amino acids. The germline V and J ends were trimmed by 3 bases and 8 bases, with 25 bases remaining between them. This CDR3 reads CAISDPTPFGSGSGYTF. The CDR3, as DNA: TGTGCCATCAGTGACCCGACCCCATTTGGCTCCGGGTCGGGCTACACCTTC.

The chain couples TRBV4-3 to TRBJ2-5; D is perhaps TRBD1 (5 bases). The CDR3 has 14 amino acids. V was clipped by 4 bases and J by 0 bases, with 9 bases between them. Germline V lookup: CDR1 LGHNA, CDR2 YSLEER. CDR3 coding DNA: TGCGCCAGCAGCCCCTTAGGGGACCAAGAGACCCAGTACTTC. This sequence encodes CASSPLGDQETQYF.

The rearrangement joins TRBV28 to TRBJ2-2; D possibly corresponds to TRBD2 (5 bases). Trimming shortened V by 5 bases and J by 6 bases, and 16 bases separated the two germline ends. Germline V gene data show CDR1 as MDHEN and CDR2 as SYDVKM. This CDR3 region has 15 residues. The CDR3 DNA is TGTGCCAGCAGTCCAGGACTGTCTTGGCCCGGGGAGCTGTTTTTT. As protein: CASSPGLSWPGELFF.

The chain is built from TRBV4-1 and TRBJ2-1; possibly TRBD1 or TRBD2 for D (5 bases each). Germline V gene data show CDR1 as MGHRA and CDR2 as YSYEKL. V was cut by 1 base and J by 8 bases, with 15 bases left in between. This CDR3 is built from 15 residues. Here the CDR3 DNA reads TGCGCCAGCAGCCAAGTGGGGACGCTTTGGGATGAGCAGTTCTTC. This encodes CASSQVGTLWDEQFF.

The CDR3 region has the DNA TGCAGTGCTAACGCTGAAGCTTTCTTT. This gives the protein CSANAEAFF. The chain recombines TRBV20-1 with TRBJ1-1, with D unresolved. CDR3 length equals 9 residues. CDR1 is DFQATT and CDR2 is SNEGSKA in the germline V gene (reference sequence). Trimming took 4 bases from V and 6 from J, leaving 3 bases between them.

This clonotype was seen only a few times. This chain links TRBV7-2 with TRBJ1-4; D is undetermined. V was shortened by 5 bases and J by 10 bases, with 11 bases between the two germline ends. Germline CDR1 and CDR2: SGHTA and FQGNSA. The CDR3 spans 12 residues. The CDR3, as DNA: TGTGCCAGCAGCCGGCCCTCTGGAAAACTGTTTTTT. The encoded protein is CASSRPSGKLFF.

This clonotype was picked up many times. The chain carries TRBV20-1 and TRBJ2-1; 8 bases map to TRBD2. This CDR3 region has 15 residues. V shed 1 base, J shed 6 bases, and the junction held 8 bases outside the gene matches. Germline CDR1 is DFQATT and CDR2 is SNEGSKA (reference sequence). CDR3 in DNA: TGCAGTGCTAGAGTCGGGGGGGGTCTGACCAATGAGCAGTTCTTC. Protein product: CSARVGGGLTNEQFF.

This clonotype was seen more than once but under ten times. The V call is TRBV11-2, the J call TRBJ2-2, with D maybe TRBD2 (5 bases). CDR3 length: 18 amino acids. Germline CDR1 and CDR2: SGHAT and FQNNGV. The V and J ends lost 2 bases and 0 bases respectively, with 16 bases between them. The CDR3 region has the DNA TGTGCCAGCAGCTTATCTACTAGGCGGTTCGCGAACACCGGGGAGCTGTTTTTT. Its translation: CASSLSTRRFANTGELFF.

This clonotype was found a few times. The chain couples TRBV6-2 or TRBV6-3 to TRBJ2-7; 11 nucleotides line up with TRBD1. There are 15 residues in the CDR3. Per germline, CDR1 MNHEY and CDR2 SVGEGT. The J segment lost 3 bases and the V segment lost 7 bases, leaving 8 bases of the junction unmatched. For the CDR3, the DNA is TGTGCCAGCACTTTTCGGACAGGGGGCAGCTACGAGCAGTACTTC. Amino acids: CASTFRTGGSYEQYF.

This chain uses TRBV18 with TRBJ1-5, with TRBD1 identical over 9 bases. Germline loops: CDR1 KGHSH, CDR2 LQKENI. CDR3 length: 15 amino acids. V lost 5 bases and J lost 1; bases outside the gene matches: 3. CDR3 in amino acids: CASSGDRASNQPQHF. The CDR3 region has the DNA TGTGCCAGCTCAGGGGACAGGGCAAGCAATCAGCCCCAGCATTTT.

The chain carries TRBV5-1 and TRBJ2-3, with D possibly matching TRBD2 (6 bases). Per the germline V gene, CDR1 is SGHRS and CDR2 is YFSETQ. Trimming removed 1 base from V and 1 base from J, with 10 bases in between. The CDR3 has 15 residues. CDR3 nucleotide sequence: TGCGCCAGCAGCTTGTTCGGGGGTGGCACAGATACGCAGTATTTT. This sequence encodes CASSLFGGGTDTQYF.

There are many counts of this clonotype. The V gene is TRBV29-1, the J gene TRBJ1-3; D gene unclear. The CDR3 consists of 15 residues. V was pared by 0 bases and J by 8 bases, with 17 bases between. Looked up from germline, CDR1 is SQVTM and CDR2 is ANQGSEA. The CDR3 nucleotides are TGCAGCGTTGAAGACGGGGAGTCGGTTAGGGACACCATATATTTT. Translation gives CSVEDGESVRDTIYF.

This clonotype was seen a few times. Written as DNA, the CDR3 is TGTGCCAGCACCCGGGGGATCTGGGGGGGGGATGAGCAGTTCTTC. Protein sequence: CASTRGIWGGDEQFF. The chain carries TRBV11-1 and TRBJ2-1, with 7 nucleotides matching TRBD2. The germline CDR1 and CDR2 sequences are SGHAT and FQDESV (reference sequence). Germline trimming cut 7 bases from V and 8 bases from J; bases unmatched to any gene: 14. The CDR3 extends over 15 amino acids.

This clonotype was observed a handful of times. V and J are TRBV20-1 and TRBJ2-5, with TRBD1 identical over 8 bases. The CDR3 contains 14 residues. Per the germline V gene, CDR1 is DFQATT and CDR2 is SNEGSKA (reference sequence). V trimming: 2 bases; J trimming: 2 bases; junction bases outside the gene matches: 4. CDR3: CSARHTGGQETQYF. CDR3 coding DNA: TGCAGTGCTAGACATACAGGGGGTCAAGAGACCCAGTACTTC.